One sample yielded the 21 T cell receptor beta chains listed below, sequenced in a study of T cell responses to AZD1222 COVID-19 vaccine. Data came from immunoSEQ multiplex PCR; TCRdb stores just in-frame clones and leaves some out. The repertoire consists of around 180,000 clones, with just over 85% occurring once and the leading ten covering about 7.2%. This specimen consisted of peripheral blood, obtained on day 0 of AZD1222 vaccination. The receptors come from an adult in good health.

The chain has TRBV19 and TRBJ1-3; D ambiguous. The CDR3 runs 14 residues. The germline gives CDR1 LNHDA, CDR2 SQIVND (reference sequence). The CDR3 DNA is TGTGCTTCCGCCAGGACCCTCTCTGGAAACACCATATATTTT. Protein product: CASARTLSGNTIYF.

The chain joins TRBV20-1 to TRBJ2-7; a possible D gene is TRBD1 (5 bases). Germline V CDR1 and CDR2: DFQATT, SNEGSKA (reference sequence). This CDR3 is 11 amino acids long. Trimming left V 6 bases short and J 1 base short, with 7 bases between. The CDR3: CSAKGSYEQYF. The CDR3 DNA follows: TGCAGTGCGAAGGGGTCCTACGAGCAGTACTTC.

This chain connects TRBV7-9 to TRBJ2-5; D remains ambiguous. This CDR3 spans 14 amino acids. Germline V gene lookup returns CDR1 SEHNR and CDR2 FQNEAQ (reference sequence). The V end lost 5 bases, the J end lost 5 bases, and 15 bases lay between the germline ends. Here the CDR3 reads CASSRPSGSETQYF. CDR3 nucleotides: TGTGCCAGCAGCCGACCCTCCGGATCTGAGACCCAGTACTTC.

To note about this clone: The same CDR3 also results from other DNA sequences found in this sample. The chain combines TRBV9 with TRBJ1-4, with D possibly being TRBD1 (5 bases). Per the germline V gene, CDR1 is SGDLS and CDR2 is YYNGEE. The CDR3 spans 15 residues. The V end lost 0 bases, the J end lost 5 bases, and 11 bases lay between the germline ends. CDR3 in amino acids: CASSVGGSLNEKLFF. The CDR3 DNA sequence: TGTGCCAGCAGCGTAGGGGGGTCTTTGAATGAAAAACTGTTTTTT. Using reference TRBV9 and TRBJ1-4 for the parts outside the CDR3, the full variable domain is DSGVTQTPKHLITATGQRVTLRCSPRSGDLSVYWYQQSLDQGLQFLIQYYNGEERAKGNILERFSAQQFPDLHSELNLSSLELGDSALYFCASSVGGSLNEKLFFGSGTQLSVL.

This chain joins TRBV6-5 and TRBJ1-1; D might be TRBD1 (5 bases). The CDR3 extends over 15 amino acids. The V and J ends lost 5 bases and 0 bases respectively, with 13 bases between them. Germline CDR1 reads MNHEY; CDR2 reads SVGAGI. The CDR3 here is CASSTTGGLNTEAFF. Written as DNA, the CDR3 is TGTGCCAGCAGTACCACTGGGGGTTTGAACACTGAAGCTTTCTTT.

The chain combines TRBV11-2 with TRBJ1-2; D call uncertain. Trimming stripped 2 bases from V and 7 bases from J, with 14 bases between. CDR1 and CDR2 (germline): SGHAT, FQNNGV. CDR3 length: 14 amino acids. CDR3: CASSLSAGEGGYTF. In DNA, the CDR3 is TGTGCCAGCAGCTTATCGGCCGGAGAGGGTGGCTACACCTTC.

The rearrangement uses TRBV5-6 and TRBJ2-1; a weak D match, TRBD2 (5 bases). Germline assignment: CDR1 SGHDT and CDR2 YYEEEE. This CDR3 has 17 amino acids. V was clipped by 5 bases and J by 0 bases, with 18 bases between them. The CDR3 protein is CASSPLGPGSSYNEQFF. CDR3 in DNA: TGTGCCAGCAGTCCCTTAGGACCGGGGAGCTCCTACAATGAGCAGTTCTTC.

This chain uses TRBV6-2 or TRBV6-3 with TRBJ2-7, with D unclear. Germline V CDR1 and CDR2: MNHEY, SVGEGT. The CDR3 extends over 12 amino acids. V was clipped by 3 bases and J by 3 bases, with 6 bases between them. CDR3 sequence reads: CASSYTSYEQYF. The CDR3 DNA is TGTGCCAGCAGTTATACAAGCTACGAGCAGTACTTC.

The CDR3 spells CASRSMGLADSYNEQFF. The DNA of the CDR3 is TGTGCCAGCAGATCCATGGGACTAGCGGACTCCTACAATGAGCAGTTCTTC. The chain has TRBV6-4 and TRBJ2-1; the match to TRBD2 covers 11 bases. CDR1 MRHNA and CDR2 SNTAGT come from the germline V gene. The J segment lost 0 bases and the V segment lost 6 bases, leaving 7 bases of the junction unmatched. The CDR3 runs to 17 residues.

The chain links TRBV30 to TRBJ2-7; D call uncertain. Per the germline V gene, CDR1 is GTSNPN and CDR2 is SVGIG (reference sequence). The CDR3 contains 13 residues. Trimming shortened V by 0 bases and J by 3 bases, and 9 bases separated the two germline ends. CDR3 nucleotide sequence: TGTGCCTGGAGTGTAAGGCTGGACTACGAGCAGTACTTC. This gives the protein CAWSVRLDYEQYF. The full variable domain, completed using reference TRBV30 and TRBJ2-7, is SQTIHQWPATLVQPVGSPLSLECTVEGTSNPNLYWYRQAAGRGLQLLFYSVGIGQISSEVPQNLSASRPQDRQFILSSKKLLLSDSGFYLCAWSVRLDYEQYFGPGTRLTVT.

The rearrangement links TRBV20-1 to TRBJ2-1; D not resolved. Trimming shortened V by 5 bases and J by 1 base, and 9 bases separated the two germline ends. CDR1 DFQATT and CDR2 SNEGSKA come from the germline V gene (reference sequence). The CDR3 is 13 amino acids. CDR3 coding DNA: TGCAGTGCTGGTGACTCGTCCTACAATGAGCAGTTCTTC. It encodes CSAGDSSYNEQFF.

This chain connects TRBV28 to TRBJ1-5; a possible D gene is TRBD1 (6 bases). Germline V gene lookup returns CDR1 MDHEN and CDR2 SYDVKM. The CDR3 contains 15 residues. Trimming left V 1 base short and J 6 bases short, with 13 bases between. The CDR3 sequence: CASSLYDRLGQPQHF. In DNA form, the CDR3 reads TGTGCCAGCAGTTTATATGACAGGTTGGGTCAGCCCCAGCATTTT. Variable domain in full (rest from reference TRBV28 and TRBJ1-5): DVKVTQSSRYLVKRTGEKVFLECVQDMDHENMFWYRQDPGLGLRLIYFSYDVKMKEKGDIPEGYSVSREKKERFSLILESASTNQTSMYLCASSLYDRLGQPQHFGDGTRLSIL.

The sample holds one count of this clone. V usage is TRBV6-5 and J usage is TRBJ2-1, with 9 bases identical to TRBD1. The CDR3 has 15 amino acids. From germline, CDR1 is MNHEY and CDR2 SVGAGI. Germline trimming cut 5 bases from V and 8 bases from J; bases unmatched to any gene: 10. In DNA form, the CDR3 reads TGTGCCAGCAGTCGAATGGGGACAGGGATCGATGAGCAGTTCTTC. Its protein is CASSRMGTGIDEQFF.

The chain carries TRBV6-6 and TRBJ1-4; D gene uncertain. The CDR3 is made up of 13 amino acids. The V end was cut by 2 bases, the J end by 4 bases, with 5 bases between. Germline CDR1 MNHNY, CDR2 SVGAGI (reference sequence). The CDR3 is CASSYRGNEKLFF. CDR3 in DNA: TGTGCCAGCAGTTACCGGGGTAATGAAAAACTGTTTTTT.

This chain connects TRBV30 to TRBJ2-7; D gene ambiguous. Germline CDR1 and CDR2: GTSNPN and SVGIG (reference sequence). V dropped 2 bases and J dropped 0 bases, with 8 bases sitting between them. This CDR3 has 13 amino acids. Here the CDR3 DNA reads TGTGCCTGGAGTAGGCCAAACTCCTACGAGCAGTACTTC. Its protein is CAWSRPNSYEQYF.

This chain's CDR3 is CASSLDSLYGYTF. CDR3 DNA: TGTGCCAGCAGCTTGGACAGCCTCTATGGCTACACCTTC. The chain combines TRBV5-5 with TRBJ1-2; unclear D gene. The V end was cut by 0 bases, the J end by 4 bases, with 7 bases between. Germline V CDR1 and CDR2: SGHKS, YYEKEE (reference sequence). The length of the CDR3 is 13 residues.

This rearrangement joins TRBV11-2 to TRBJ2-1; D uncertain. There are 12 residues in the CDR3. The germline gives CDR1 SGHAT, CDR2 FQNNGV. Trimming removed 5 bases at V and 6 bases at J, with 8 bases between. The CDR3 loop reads CASSRTTNEQFF. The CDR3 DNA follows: TGTGCCAGCAGCCGTACCACCAATGAGCAGTTCTTC.

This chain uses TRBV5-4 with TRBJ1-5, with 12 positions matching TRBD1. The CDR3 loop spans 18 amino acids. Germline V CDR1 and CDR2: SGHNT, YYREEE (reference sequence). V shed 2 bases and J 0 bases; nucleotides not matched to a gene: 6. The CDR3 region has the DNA TGTGCCAGCAGCTTTGGGGGACAGGGGGCGGTTAGCAATCAGCCCCAGCATTTT. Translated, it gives CASSFGGQGAVSNQPQHF.

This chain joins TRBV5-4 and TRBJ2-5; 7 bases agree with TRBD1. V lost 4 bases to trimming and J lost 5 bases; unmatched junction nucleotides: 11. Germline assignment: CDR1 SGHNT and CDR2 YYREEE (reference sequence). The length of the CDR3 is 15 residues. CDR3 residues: CASSTQGPPGETQYF. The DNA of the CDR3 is TGTGCCAGCAGCACACAGGGGCCCCCAGGGGAGACCCAGTACTTC.

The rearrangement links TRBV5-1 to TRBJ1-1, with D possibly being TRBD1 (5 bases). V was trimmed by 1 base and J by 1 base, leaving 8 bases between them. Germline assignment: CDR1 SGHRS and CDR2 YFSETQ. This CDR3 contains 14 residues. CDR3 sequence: CASSLLTENTEAFF. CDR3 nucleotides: TGCGCCAGCAGCTTGTTGACAGAGAACACTGAAGCTTTCTTT.

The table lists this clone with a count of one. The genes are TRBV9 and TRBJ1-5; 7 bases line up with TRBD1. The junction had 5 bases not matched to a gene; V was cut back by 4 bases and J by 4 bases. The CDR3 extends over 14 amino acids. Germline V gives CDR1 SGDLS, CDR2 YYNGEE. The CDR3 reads CASSTGDGNQPQHF. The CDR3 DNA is TGTGCCAGCAGCACAGGGGACGGGAATCAGCCCCAGCATTTT.